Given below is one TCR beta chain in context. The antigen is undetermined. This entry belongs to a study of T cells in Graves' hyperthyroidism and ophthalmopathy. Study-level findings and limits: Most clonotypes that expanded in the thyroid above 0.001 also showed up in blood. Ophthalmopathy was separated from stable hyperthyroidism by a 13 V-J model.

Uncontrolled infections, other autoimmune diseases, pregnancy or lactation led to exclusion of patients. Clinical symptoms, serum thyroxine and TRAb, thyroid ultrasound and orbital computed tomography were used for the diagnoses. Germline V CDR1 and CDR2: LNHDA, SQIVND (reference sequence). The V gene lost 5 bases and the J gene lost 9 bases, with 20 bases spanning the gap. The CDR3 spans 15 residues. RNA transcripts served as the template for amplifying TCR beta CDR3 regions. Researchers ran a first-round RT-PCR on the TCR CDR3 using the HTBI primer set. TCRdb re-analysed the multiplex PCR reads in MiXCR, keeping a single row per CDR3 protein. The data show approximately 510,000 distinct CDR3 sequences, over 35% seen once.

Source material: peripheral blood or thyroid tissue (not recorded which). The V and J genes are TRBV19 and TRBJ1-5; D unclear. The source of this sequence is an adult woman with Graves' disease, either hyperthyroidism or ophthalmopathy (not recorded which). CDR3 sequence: CASSLGIDGLWPQHF. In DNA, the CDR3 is TGTGCCAGTAGTTTGGGCATAGACGGCTTGTGGCCCCAGCATTTT.